This entry concerns a single T cell receptor (beta chain). The CDR3 has 17 amino acids. V lost 3 bases and J lost 3, with 19 bases in between. Germline CDR1 is SGHNT and CDR2 is YYREEE (reference sequence). This sample was taken from a study of STAT5B mutations in CD4+ large granular lymphocyte leukemia. TCRdb's copy holds only in-frame clones and misses some; the assay was immunoSEQ multiplex PCR. The sample gives some 23,000 clones, 60% to 80% of which show up once; around 9.6% is in the top ten. The rearrangement uses TRBV5-4 and TRBJ1-3; a weak D match, TRBD1 (6 bases). The specimen was CD4+ T cells from blood buffy coats. The clonotype was recovered from a human donor in good health. Here the CDR3 DNA reads TGTGCCAGCAGCTCTGGCGGGGGGCGCGGACTTGGAAACACCATATATTTT. This translates into CASSSGGGRGLGNTIYF.